These 4 T cell receptor beta chains came from one sample sequenced in a study of CD8+CD57+ T cells in acquired aplastic anemia. All sequencing subjects had displayed CD8+CD57+ cell expansion on flow cytometry. Using genomic DNA as the template, TCR beta VDJ and CDR3 profiling was carried out. In TCRdb, the reads were re-called with MiXCR into one record per CDR3 protein. The sample has some 170,000 distinct CDR3 sequences; around 48% are singletons. Sequencing was carried out using sorted CD4+, CD8+, or CD8+CD57+ T cells (not recorded which) from PBMCs. Every receptor here comes from a human donor with aplastic anemia.

This clonotype was observed at least ten times. The chain carries TRBV6-5 and TRBJ2-7; 8 nucleotides align to TRBD1. Germline values: CDR1 MNHEY, CDR2 SVGAGI. Losses at the gene ends were 2 bases for V and 2 bases for J; bases not matched to a gene: 5. The CDR3 sequence is 15 residues long. The CDR3 DNA follows: TGTGCCAGCAGTTACGTCCGGACAGGGACCTACGAGCAGTACTTC. Translating gives CASSYVRTGTYEQYF.

This chain joins TRBV11-1 and TRBJ2-6, with TRBD1 as a possible D gene (6 bases). CDR1 is SGHAT and CDR2 is FQDESV in the germline V gene (reference sequence). Trimming took 1 base from V and 5 from J, leaving 18 bases between them. CDR3 size: 18 residues. CDR3 in DNA: TGTGCCAGCAGCTTAGGTGGGGGCGGATCTCGCAGGGCCAACGTCCTGACTTTC. Its translation is CASSLGGGGSRRANVLTF.

The chain joins TRBV15 to TRBJ2-7; D may be TRBD1 (6 bases). Germline loops: CDR1 LNHNV, CDR2 YYDKDF (reference sequence). This CDR3 is 15 amino acids long. The germline V and J ends were trimmed by 4 bases and 3 bases, with 16 bases remaining between them. In nucleotides, the CDR3 is TGTGCCACCAGCAACCACAGGGTCAACTACTACGAGCAGTACTTC. It encodes CATSNHRVNYYEQYF.

In its sample, this clonotype was seen a few times. This chain joins TRBV5-1 and TRBJ1-1, with 9 bases aligning to TRBD1. CDR1 and CDR2 (germline): SGHRS, YFSETQ. Trimming took 4 bases from V and 1 from J; bases not matched to a gene: 2. This CDR3 is 14 amino acids long. As DNA, the CDR3 is TGCGCCAGCAGCGCGGACAGGGGGAACACTGAAGCTTTCTTT. This encodes CASSADRGNTEAFF.